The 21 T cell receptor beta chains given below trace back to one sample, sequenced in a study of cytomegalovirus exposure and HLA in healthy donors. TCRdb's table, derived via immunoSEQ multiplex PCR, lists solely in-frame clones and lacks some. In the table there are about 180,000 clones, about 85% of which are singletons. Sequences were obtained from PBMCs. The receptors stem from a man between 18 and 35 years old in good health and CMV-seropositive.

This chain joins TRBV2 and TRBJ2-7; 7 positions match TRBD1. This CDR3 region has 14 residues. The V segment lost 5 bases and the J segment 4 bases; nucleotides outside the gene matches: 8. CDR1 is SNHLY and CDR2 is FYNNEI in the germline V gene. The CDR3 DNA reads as TGTGCCAGCAGTACCGGGACAGCGAATTACGAGCAGTACTTC. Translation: CASSTGTANYEQYF.

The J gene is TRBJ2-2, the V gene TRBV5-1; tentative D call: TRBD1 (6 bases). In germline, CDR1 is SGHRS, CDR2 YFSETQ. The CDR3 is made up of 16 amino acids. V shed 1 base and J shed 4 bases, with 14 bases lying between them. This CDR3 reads CASSLSLRGGTGELFF. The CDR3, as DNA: TGCGCCAGCAGCTTGTCCCTCAGGGGCGGCACCGGGGAGCTGTTTTTT.

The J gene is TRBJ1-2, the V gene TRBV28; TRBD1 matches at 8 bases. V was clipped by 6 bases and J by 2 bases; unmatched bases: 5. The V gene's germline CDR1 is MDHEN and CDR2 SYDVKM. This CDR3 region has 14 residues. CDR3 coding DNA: TGTGCCAGCAGCCGGACAGGGTTGAACTATGGCTACACCTTC. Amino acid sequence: CASSRTGLNYGYTF.

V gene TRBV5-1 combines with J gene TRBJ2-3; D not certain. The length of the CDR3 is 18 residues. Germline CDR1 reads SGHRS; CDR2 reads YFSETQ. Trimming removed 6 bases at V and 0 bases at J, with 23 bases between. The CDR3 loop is CASTSNPGVSSSTDTQYF. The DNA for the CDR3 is TGCGCCAGCACCTCTAATCCAGGTGTATCCTCGAGCACAGATACGCAGTATTTT.

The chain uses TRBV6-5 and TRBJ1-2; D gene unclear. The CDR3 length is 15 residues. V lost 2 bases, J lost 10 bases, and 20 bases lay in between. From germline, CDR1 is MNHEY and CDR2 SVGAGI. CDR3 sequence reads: CASSYDPGLTMDYTF. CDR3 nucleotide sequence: TGTGCCAGCAGTTACGATCCGGGTTTAACTATGGACTACACCTTC.

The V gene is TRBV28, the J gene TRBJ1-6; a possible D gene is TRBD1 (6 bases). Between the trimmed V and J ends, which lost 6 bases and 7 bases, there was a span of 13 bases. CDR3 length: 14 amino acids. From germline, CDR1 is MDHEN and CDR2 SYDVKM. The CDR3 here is CASSWTERNSPLHF. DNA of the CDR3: TGTGCCAGCAGCTGGACAGAGAGAAATTCACCCCTCCACTTT.

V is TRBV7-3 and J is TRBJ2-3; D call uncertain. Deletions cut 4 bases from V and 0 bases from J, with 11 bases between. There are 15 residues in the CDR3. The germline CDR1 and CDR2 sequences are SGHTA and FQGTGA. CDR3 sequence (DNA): TGTGCCAGCAGCTCCGCGGATACTAGCACAGATACGCAGTATTTT. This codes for CASSSADTSTDTQYF.

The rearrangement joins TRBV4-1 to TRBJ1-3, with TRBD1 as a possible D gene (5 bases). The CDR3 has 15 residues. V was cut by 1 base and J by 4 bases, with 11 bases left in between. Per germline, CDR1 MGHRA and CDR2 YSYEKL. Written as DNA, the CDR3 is TGCGCCAGCAGCCAAGGGCCAGGGATGGGAAACACCATATATTTT. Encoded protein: CASSQGPGMGNTIYF.

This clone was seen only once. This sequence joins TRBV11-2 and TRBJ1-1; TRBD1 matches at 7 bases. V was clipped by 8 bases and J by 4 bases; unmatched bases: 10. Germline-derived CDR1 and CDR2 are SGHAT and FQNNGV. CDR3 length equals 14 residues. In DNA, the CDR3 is TGTGCCAGCGGGAAGGGACAGTCCCCCACTGAAGCTTTCTTT. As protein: CASGKGQSPTEAFF.

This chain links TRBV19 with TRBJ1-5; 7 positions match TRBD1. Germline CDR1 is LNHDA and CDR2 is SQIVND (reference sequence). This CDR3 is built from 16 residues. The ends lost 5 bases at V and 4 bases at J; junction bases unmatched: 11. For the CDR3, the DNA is TGTGCCAGTAGTGGCGCTCAGGGGGGCTTTAATCAGCCCCAGCATTTT. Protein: CASSGAQGGFNQPQHF.

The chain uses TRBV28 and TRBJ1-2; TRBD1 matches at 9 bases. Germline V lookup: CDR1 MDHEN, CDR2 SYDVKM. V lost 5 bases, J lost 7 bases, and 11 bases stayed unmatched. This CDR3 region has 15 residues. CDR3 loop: CASSPPDRGLGGYTF. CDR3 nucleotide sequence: TGTGCCAGCAGTCCACCGGACAGGGGTCTTGGTGGCTACACCTTC.

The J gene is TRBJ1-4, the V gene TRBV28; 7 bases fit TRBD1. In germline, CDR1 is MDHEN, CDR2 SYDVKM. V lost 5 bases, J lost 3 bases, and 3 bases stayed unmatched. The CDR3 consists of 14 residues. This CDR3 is CASSTGDPNEKLFF. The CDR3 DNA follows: TGTGCCAGCAGTACAGGGGACCCTAATGAAAAACTGTTTTTT.

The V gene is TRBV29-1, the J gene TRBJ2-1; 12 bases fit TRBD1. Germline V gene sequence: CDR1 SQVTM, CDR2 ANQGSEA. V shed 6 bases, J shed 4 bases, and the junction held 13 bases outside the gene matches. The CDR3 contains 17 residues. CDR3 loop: CSVPTAPGQGAYNEQFF. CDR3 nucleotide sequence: TGCAGCGTCCCAACCGCCCCGGGACAGGGGGCTTACAATGAGCAGTTCTTC.

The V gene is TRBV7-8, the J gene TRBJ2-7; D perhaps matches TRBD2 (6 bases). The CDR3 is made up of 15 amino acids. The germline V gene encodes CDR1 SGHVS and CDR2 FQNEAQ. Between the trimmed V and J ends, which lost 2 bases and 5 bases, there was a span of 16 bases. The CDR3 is CASSLNRGLGDEQYF. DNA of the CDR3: TGTGCCAGCAGCTTAAATCGGGGACTCGGGGACGAGCAGTACTTC.

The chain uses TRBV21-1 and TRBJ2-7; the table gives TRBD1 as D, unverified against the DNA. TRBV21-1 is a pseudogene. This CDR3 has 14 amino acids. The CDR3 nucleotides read TGTGCCAGCAGCTTCCGGGACAGCCTGCAAGGGCAGTACTTC. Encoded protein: CASSFRDSLQGQYF.

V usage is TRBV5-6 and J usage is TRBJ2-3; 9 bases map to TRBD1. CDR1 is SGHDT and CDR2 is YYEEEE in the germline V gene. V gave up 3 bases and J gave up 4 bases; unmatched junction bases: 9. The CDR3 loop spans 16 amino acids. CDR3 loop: CASSSHRGREPDTQYF. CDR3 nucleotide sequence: TGTGCCAGCAGCTCCCACAGGGGGCGCGAACCAGATACGCAGTATTTT.

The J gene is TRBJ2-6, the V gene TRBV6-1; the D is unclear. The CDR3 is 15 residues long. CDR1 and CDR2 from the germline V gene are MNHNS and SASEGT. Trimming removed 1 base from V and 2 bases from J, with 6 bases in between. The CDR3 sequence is CASSEGSAGANVLTF. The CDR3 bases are TGTGCCAGCAGTGAAGGGAGTGCTGGGGCCAACGTCCTGACTTTC.

DNA for the CDR3: TGTGCCAGCATCGCCGGACAGGTACCCTACGAGCAGTACTTC. Translating gives CASIAGQVPYEQYF. The rearrangement uses TRBV2 and TRBJ2-7; 7 positions agree with TRBD1. The CDR3 runs to 14 residues. Germline trimming cut 7 bases from V and 2 bases from J; bases unmatched to any gene: 8. Germline-derived CDR1 and CDR2 are SNHLY and FYNNEI.

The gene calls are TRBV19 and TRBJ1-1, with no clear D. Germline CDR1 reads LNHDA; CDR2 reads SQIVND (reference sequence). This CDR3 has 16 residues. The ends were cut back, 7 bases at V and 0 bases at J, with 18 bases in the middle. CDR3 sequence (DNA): TGTGCCAGTACCACGCTGGCCCAGAATTTGAACACTGAAGCTTTCTTT. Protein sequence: CASTTLAQNLNTEAFF.

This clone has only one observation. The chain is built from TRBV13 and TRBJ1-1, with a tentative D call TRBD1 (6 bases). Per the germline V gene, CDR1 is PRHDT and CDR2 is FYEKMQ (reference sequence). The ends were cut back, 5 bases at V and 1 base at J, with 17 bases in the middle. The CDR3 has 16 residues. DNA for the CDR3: TGTGCCAGCAGCAATCCGGGACAAGGCGGGAACACTGAAGCTTTCTTT. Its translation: CASSNPGQGGNTEAFF. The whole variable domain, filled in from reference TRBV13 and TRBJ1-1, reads AAGVIQSPRHLIKEKRETATLKCYPIPRHDTVYWYQQGPGQDPQFLISFYEKMQSDKGSIPDRFSAQQFSDYHSELNMSSLELGDSALYFCASSNPGQGGNTEAFFGQGTRLTVV.

CDR3 in DNA: TGTGCCAGCAGCCTGGACAGCCCTACTAACTATGGCTACACCTTC. This sequence encodes CASSLDSPTNYGYTF. The chain employs TRBV5-4 and TRBJ1-2; D may be TRBD1 (6 bases). Deletions cut 4 bases from V and 0 bases from J, with 13 bases between. The germline gives CDR1 SGHNT, CDR2 YYREEE (reference sequence). The CDR3 spans 15 residues.